Listed below are T cell receptor beta chains from one sample, sequenced in a study of cytomegalovirus exposure and HLA in healthy donors. This table comes from immunoSEQ multiplex PCR, and its TCRdb copy is limited to in-frame clones, with some not included. The sample carries roughly 180,000 clones, roughly a tenth recorded once. The specimen was PBMCs. The receptors come from a woman in her 30s in good health and CMV-seropositive. Each CDR3 is given with its conserved first and last residue.

V,J,CDR3
TRBV5-6,TRBJ2-7,CASSLDGSSYEQYF
TRBV5-1,TRBJ1-4,CASSFREFNEKLFF
TRBV30,TRBJ1-2,CAWSPPDRAYGYTF
TRBV9,TRBJ1-1,CASSVGGTAITEAFF
TRBV10-3,TRBJ2-1,CASRGEGLDEQFF
TRBV11-3,TRBJ2-2,CASSRHGGYSGELFF
TRBV10-3,TRBJ2-5,CAIAAGGYETQYF
TRBV4-1,TRBJ1-4,CASSPTRTKGGGEKLFF
TRBV5-1,TRBJ2-7,CASSLGPERSSYEQYF
TRBV25-1,TRBJ1-2,CASRITGQGGGYTF